These T cell receptor beta chains were read from a single sample in a study of T cell repertoires in cytomegalovirus infection. In TCRdb, the reads were re-called with MiXCR into one record per CDR3 protein. The sample has around 570,000 distinct CDR3 sequences; 35% to 50% are singletons. No antigen is known for these receptors. The material sequenced was cultured PBMCs, taken from culture after CMV antigen stimulation. The receptors shown here come from a human donor in good health (CMV status not recorded). Some clones in this sample may be carry-over from other donors' samples. Each CDR3 is given with its conserved first and last residue. D genes are given only for firm matches. The listing skips clone size in some rows; elsewhere it reads once, few, many or a size class.

d_call	clone_size	v_call	j_call	cdr3_nt	cdr3_aa
TRBD1	many	TRBV7-2	TRBJ2-7	TGTGCCAGCAGCTACCGGACAGGTGTGCGCCACATCTACGAGCAGTACTTC	CASSYRTGVRHIYEQYF
TRBD2	NA	TRBV3-1	TRBJ2-1	TGTGCCAGCAGCCTCGGGGTTAGCGGGGGGAATGAGCAGTTCTTC	CASSLGVSGGNEQFF
NA	NA	TRBV4-1	TRBJ1-2	TGCGCCAGCAGCCAAGAGCCACAGTTTAACTATGGCTACACCTTC	CASSQEPQFNYGYTF
NA	NA	TRBV7-1	TRBJ1-2	TGTGCCAGCAGCCCCTTGGGCCATGATGGCTACACCTTC	CASSPLGHDGYTF
TRBD1	few	TRBV7-6	TRBJ2-2	TGTGCCAGCAGCTCGGACAGGGGTGGAACCGGGGAGCTGTTTTTT	CASSSDRGGTGELFF
TRBD2	once	TRBV6-6	TRBJ2-7	TGTGCCAGCAGGGGGGGGGTAGCGGGGCCTCCCTACGAGCAGTACTTC	CASRGGVAGPPYEQYF
NA	few	TRBV6-1	TRBJ1-2	TGTGCCAGCAGTGAAGGAGGGAAGACCCATGGCTACACCTTC	CASSEGGKTHGYTF
TRBD1	many	TRBV7-2	TRBJ2-7	TGTGCCAGCAGCCAAGACAGGGGAAACTACGAGCAGTACTTC	CASSQDRGNYEQYF
NA	NA	TRBV25-1	TRBJ2-1	TGTGCCAGCAGTGAAGCAGGGGGGAGCTACAATGAGCAGTTCTTC	CASSEAGGSYNEQFF
TRBD1	NA	TRBV9	TRBJ2-2	TGTGCCAGCCCTCTCTCTCTAGGACAGGCCCCCACCGGGGAGCTGTTTTTT	CASPLSLGQAPTGELFF
NA	few	TRBV7-2	TRBJ2-5	TGTGCCAGCACACCGGCCCCGGGAGAGACCCAGTACTTC	CASTPAPGETQYF
NA	NA	TRBV5-1	TRBJ1-3	TGCGCCAGCAGCCTACTGTCGGGAAACACCATATATTTT	CASSLLSGNTIYF
NA	few	TRBV7-9	TRBJ1-6	TGTGCCAGCAGCTTAGAGACGGTCAGCCTTTCACCCCTCCACTTT	CASSLETVSLSPLHF
NA	NA	TRBV11-2	TRBJ2-2	TGTGCCAGCAGCTCGAACCTAGCGAGGGAGCTGTTTTTT	CASSSNLARELFF
TRBD1	NA	TRBV10-3	TRBJ1-5	TGTGCCATCAGTGAGTTGGGACAGGGGAATCAGCCCCAGCATTTT	CAISELGQGNQPQHF
TRBD1	NA	TRBV4-3	TRBJ1-2	TGCGCCAGCAGCCAAGACCCGGGACAGGGTCGGACGAACACCTTC	CASSQDPGQGRTNTF
NA	NA	TRBV6-6	TRBJ2-1	TGTGCCAGCAGTGATCCCTTCAACAATGAGCAGTTCTTC	CASSDPFNNEQFF
NA	NA	TRBV28	TRBJ2-7	TGTGGGGTAGGGGGATACGAGCAGTACTTC	CGVGGYEQYF
TRBD1	NA	TRBV12-3/TRBV12-4	TRBJ1-3	TGTGCCAGCAGACAGGGGGCTGAAAACACCATATATTTT	CASRQGAENTIYF
NA	NA	TRBV6-2/TRBV6-3	TRBJ2-7	TGTGCCAGCGGCCGAAACGGGGCTGACGAGCAGTACTTC	CASGRNGADEQYF
TRBD2	few	TRBV12-3/TRBV12-4	TRBJ2-3	TGTGCCAGCAGGGGACTAGCGGGGGTTCAGGGTACGCAGTATTTT	CASRGLAGVQGTQYF
NA	NA	TRBV6-1	TRBJ1-6	TGTGCCAGCAGTGATGTAGGGAAGGATTCACCCCTCCACTTT	CASSDVGKDSPLHF
NA	few	TRBV19	TRBJ2-1	TGTGCCAGTAGTCCCTCTCTGGGCGAATACGGCGATGAGCAGTTCTTC	CASSPSLGEYGDEQFF
NA	few	TRBV12-5	TRBJ2-5	TGTGCTAGTGGTTTGGCCCACTCCGCGGGCCCCAACCAAGAGACCCAGTACTTC	CASGLAHSAGPNQETQYF
TRBD2	NA	TRBV11-2	TRBJ2-1	TGTGCCAGCAGCTTTGAGCGGGGCTCCTACAATGAGCAGTTCTTC	CASSFERGSYNEQFF
NA	NA	TRBV30	TRBJ1-4	TGTGCCTGGGGAGGGTCAACTAATGAAAAACTGTTTTTT	CAWGGSTNEKLFF
NA	NA	TRBV7-9	TRBJ1-3	TGTGCCAGCAGCTTACCCTTCTGGGGGCCTGGAAACACCATATATTTT	CASSLPFWGPGNTIYF
TRBD2	few	TRBV7-8	TRBJ2-1	TGTGCCAGCAGCTTAGCCGGGACTAGCGCGTACAATGAGCAGTTCTTC	CASSLAGTSAYNEQFF
NA	NA	TRBV25-1	TRBJ2-1	TGTGCCAGCAGTGACCCTGGAGGGGGAGGTGATGAGCAGTTCTTC	CASSDPGGGGDEQFF
NA	NA	TRBV20-1	TRBJ1-2	TGCAGTGCTAGAGATCATGCTAGGGGAACTAATGGCTACACCTTC	CSARDHARGTNGYTF
NA	NA	TRBV6-6	TRBJ2-7	TGTGCCAGCAGTTACTTGGGAAAGGGTAAGGGCTCCTACGAGCAGTACTTC	CASSYLGKGKGSYEQYF